The 25 T cell receptor beta chains given below trace back to one sample, sequenced in a study of radiation and T cells in renal cell carcinoma. Time point described: blood 2 weeks post-SBRT. Treatment indicated: 15 Gy SBRT to primary tumor, nephrectomy 4 weeks later. Data came from immunoSEQ multiplex PCR; TCRdb stores just in-frame clones and leaves some out. The table includes 65,000 to 80,000 clones, about 86% detected once. The source was blood, collected from a patient whose treatment included radiotherapy and nephrectomy. The origin of the receptors is a woman aged 50 to 60 with renal cell carcinoma.

The rearrangement links TRBV19 to TRBJ2-5, with D hard to call. V lost 3 bases and J lost 2, with 10 bases in between. Per the germline V gene, CDR1 is LNHDA and CDR2 is SQIVND (reference sequence). The CDR3 length is 14 residues. The CDR3 DNA reads TGTGCCAGTAGTATTAGCTCAGTACAAGAGACCCAGTACTTC. It is translated as CASSISSVQETQYF.

V usage is TRBV4-3 and J usage is TRBJ2-5, with D perhaps TRBD2 (6 bases). The germline V gene encodes CDR1 LGHNA and CDR2 YSLEER. V lost 5 bases, J lost 5 bases, and 21 bases lay in between. CDR3 length equals 16 residues. CDR3 bases: TGCGCCAGCAGCGGCGTATACGGGACTGCATTGGAGACCCAGTACTTC. Its protein is CASSGVYGTALETQYF.

The chain uses TRBV12-2 and TRBJ2-2; the D segment call TRBD1 is taken from the table without a DNA check. TRBV12-2 is flagged as a pseudogene. The CDR3 has 14 amino acids. This CDR3 reads CASRSGQATGELFF. The CDR3 bases are TGTGCAAGTCGCTCGGGACAGGCCACCGGGGAGCTGTTTTTT.

V and J are TRBV10-3 and TRBJ2-6; TRBD1 aligns across 10 bases. The CDR3 length is 17 residues. V dropped 3 bases and J dropped 12; count of bases not matched to a gene: 14. The germline CDR1 and CDR2 sequences are ENHRY and SYGVKD. The CDR3 is CAISDRDRGLSSSVLTF. The CDR3 DNA is TGTGCCATCAGTGACCGGGACAGGGGATTAAGTAGTAGCGTCCTGACTTTC.

V gene TRBV7-2 combines with J gene TRBJ2-7; D might be TRBD1 or TRBD2, each matching 5 bases. CDR1 and CDR2 (germline): SGHTA, FQGNSA. The CDR3 runs 15 residues. V gave up 5 bases and J gave up 2 bases, with 16 bases separating them. CDR3 nucleotide sequence: TGTGCCAGCAGCCTGAGTAATCCGGGGCCCTACGAGCAGTACTTC. It translates to CASSLSNPGPYEQYF.

J is TRBJ1-2 and V is TRBV6-5; D might be TRBD1 (6 bases). The CDR3 spans 14 residues. Germline V gene data show CDR1 as MNHEY and CDR2 as SVGAGI. Trimming left V 6 bases short and J 4 bases short, with 15 bases between. The CDR3 region is CASSLGGRGYGYTF. The DNA for the CDR3 is TGTGCCAGCAGCCTTGGGGGGCGCGGCTATGGCTACACCTTC.

The J gene is TRBJ2-1, the V gene TRBV4-3; 9 nucleotides match TRBD2. CDR3 length: 15 amino acids. Trimming took 0 bases from V and 9 from J; bases not matched to a gene: 6. Germline lookup yields CDR1 LGHNA and CDR2 YSLEER. The DNA for the CDR3 is TGCGCCAGCAGCCAAGAGCCTAGCGGGAAAGGTGAGCAGTTCTTC. This encodes CASSQEPSGKGEQFF.

This clone was picked up one time. The rearrangement uses TRBV30 and TRBJ2-7; D remains ambiguous. Trimming took off 2 bases at V and 0 bases at J, with 5 bases between the two ends. Germline lookup yields CDR1 GTSNPN and CDR2 SVGIG (reference sequence). The CDR3 spans 12 residues. Here the CDR3 reads CAWSRDSYEQYF. DNA for the CDR3: TGTGCCTGGAGTAGGGACTCCTACGAGCAGTACTTC.

The chain has TRBV6-1 and TRBJ1-5; D may be TRBD1 (5 bases). CDR1 is MNHNS and CDR2 is SASEGT in the germline V gene. V lost 5 bases and J lost 7, with 18 bases in between. CDR3 size: 15 residues. The DNA for the CDR3 is TGTGCCAGCAGTTCAGGGCAGCCGGCTAGACAGCCCCAGCATTTT. Protein product: CASSSGQPARQPQHF.

This CDR3 reads CASSLWAASTDTQYF. The CDR3 DNA sequence: TGCGCCAGCAGTCTCTGGGCGGCGAGCACAGATACGCAGTATTTT. This chain links TRBV5-1 with TRBJ2-3, with unresolved D. Germline lookup yields CDR1 SGHRS and CDR2 YFSETQ. This CDR3 is built from 15 residues. Trimming stripped 5 bases from V and 0 bases from J, with 13 bases between.

The V and J genes are TRBV5-4 and TRBJ2-7; D uncertain. The CDR3 runs 13 residues. Looked up from germline, CDR1 is SGHNT and CDR2 is YYREEE (reference sequence). V was trimmed by 7 bases and J by 3 bases, leaving 14 bases between them. CDR3 bases: TGTGCCAGCGGCACCCGGGCTGGCTACGAGCAGTACTTC. This sequence encodes CASGTRAGYEQYF.

This sequence joins TRBV2 and TRBJ2-3, with 7 bases fitting TRBD1. Germline trimming cut 6 bases from V and 1 base from J; bases unmatched to any gene: 4. Germline loops: CDR1 SNHLY, CDR2 FYNNEI. This CDR3 contains 14 residues. This CDR3 is CASRGDSRTDTQYF. In nucleotides, the CDR3 is TGTGCCAGCAGAGGGGACAGTCGCACAGATACGCAGTATTTT.

This sequence joins TRBV5-4 and TRBJ2-7; 11 bases line up with TRBD2. The CDR3 is 16 amino acids. V shed 4 bases, J shed 2 bases, and the junction held 8 bases outside the gene matches. Germline values: CDR1 SGHNT, CDR2 YYREEE (reference sequence). The CDR3 loop reads CASSGAPSGGTYEQYF. CDR3 coding DNA: TGTGCCAGCAGCGGGGCTCCTAGCGGGGGGACCTACGAGCAGTACTTC. Complete variable domain (other parts from reference TRBV5-4 and TRBJ2-7): ETGVTQSPTHLIKTRGQQVTLRCSSQSGHNTVSWYQQALGQGPQFIFQYYREEENGRGNFPPRFSGLQFPNYSSELNVNALELDDSALYLCASSGAPSGGTYEQYFGPGTRLTVT.

V usage is TRBV5-1 and J usage is TRBJ2-1; D is unresolved. Germline V gene data show CDR1 as SGHRS and CDR2 as YFSETQ. Trimming took off 5 bases at V and 0 bases at J, with 12 bases between the two ends. CDR3 length: 15 residues. In nucleotides, the CDR3 is TGCGCCAGCAGTAGCTTTTATAGCTCCTACAATGAGCAGTTCTTC. Its translation is CASSSFYSSYNEQFF. Together with reference TRBV5-1 and TRBJ2-1, the CDR3 gives the full variable domain: KAGVTQTPRYLIKTRGQQVTLSCSPISGHRSVSWYQQTPGQGLQFLFEYFSETQRNKGNFPGRFSGRQFSNSRSEMNVSTLELGDSALYLCASSSFYSSYNEQFFGPGTRLTVL.

This clone was recorded only once. The chain joins TRBV21-1 to TRBJ2-6; the table names TRBD1, a call not compared with the DNA. TRBV21-1 is annotated as a pseudogene. CDR3 length equals 13 residues. Written as DNA, the CDR3 is TGTGCCAGCAATTTCAGGGAGGCCAACGTCCTGACTTTC. Encoded protein: CASNFREANVLTF.

This rearrangement joins TRBV28 to TRBJ1-2; D remains ambiguous. V dropped 8 bases and J dropped 4 bases, with 17 bases sitting between them. This CDR3 has 14 residues. In germline, CDR1 is MDHEN, CDR2 SYDVKM. CDR3 residues: CASGSPALVYGYTF. For the CDR3, the DNA is TGTGCCAGCGGCAGTCCGGCTTTGGTCTATGGCTACACCTTC.

The rearrangement uses TRBV4-3 and TRBJ2-3; D might be TRBD1 (5 bases). Germline CDR1 LGHNA, CDR2 YSLEER. With 1 base removed from V and 1 base from J, the gap between germline ends came to 9 bases. The CDR3 has 15 amino acids. DNA for the CDR3: TGCGCCAGCAGCCAAGTCGCGACAGGCACAGATACGCAGTATTTT. Translation gives CASSQVATGTDTQYF.

The CDR3: CASSQDRGARAVGYTF. The DNA for the CDR3 is TGTGCCAGCAGCCAAGATAGGGGGGCGCGGGCGGTCGGCTACACCTTC. V usage is TRBV14 and J usage is TRBJ1-2, with D possibly matching TRBD1 (6 bases). The CDR3 covers 16 residues. Germline assignment: CDR1 SGHDN and CDR2 FVKESK. Trimming pared 0 bases from V and 8 bases from J, leaving 19 bases between.

The rearrangement joins TRBV5-1 to TRBJ1-4, with D possibly matching TRBD1 (5 bases). There are 15 residues in the CDR3. Germline V gene data show CDR1 as SGHRS and CDR2 as YFSETQ. V lost 4 bases and J 10 bases, leaving 20 bases between the germline ends. The CDR3 is CASSLNTPGLTKLFF. CDR3 bases: TGCGCCAGCAGCCTAAACACTCCGGGACTGACAAAACTGTTTTTT.

In its sample, this clone was seen once. This chain uses TRBV28 with TRBJ2-1; 14 bases agree with TRBD2. The germline CDR1 and CDR2 sequences are MDHEN and SYDVKM. V was clipped by 6 bases and J by 3 bases; unmatched bases: 7. The CDR3 is 17 amino acids. The CDR3 sequence: CASSSLGLAGGYNEQFF. The DNA for the CDR3 is TGTGCCAGCAGCTCTCTCGGACTAGCGGGGGGCTACAATGAGCAGTTCTTC.

Points on this clone: The identical CDR3 is also encoded by other nucleotide sequences in the sample. J is TRBJ2-2 and V is TRBV9, with unresolved D. Trimming cost V 0 bases and J 6 bases, with 3 bases left between them. This CDR3 has 12 amino acids. In germline, CDR1 is SGDLS, CDR2 YYNGEE. CDR3 residues: CASSVEAGELFF. DNA for the CDR3: TGTGCCAGCAGCGTAGAAGCCGGGGAGCTGTTTTTT.

CDR3 loop: CASSLAEPNYGYTF. The CDR3 bases are TGTGCCAGCAGCTTAGCAGAGCCTAACTATGGCTACACCTTC. V and J are TRBV7-2 and TRBJ1-2; D uncertain. V was clipped by 0 bases and J by 0 bases, with 5 bases between them. The CDR3 is made up of 14 amino acids. Germline CDR1 reads SGHTA; CDR2 reads FQGNSA.

The count of this clone is one. The V gene is TRBV4-1, the J gene TRBJ2-7; TRBD1 matches at 9 bases. V dropped 3 bases and J dropped 6; count of bases not matched to a gene: 6. The CDR3 contains 14 residues. The germline gives CDR1 MGHRA, CDR2 YSYEKL. CDR3 bases: TGCGCCAGCAGCCAGGGACAGGGTATCGGCGAGCAGTACTTC. It specifies CASSQGQGIGEQYF.

This chain connects TRBV9 to TRBJ2-5, with D possibly being TRBD2 (5 bases). The CDR3 covers 16 residues. The V gene's germline CDR1 is SGDLS and CDR2 YYNGEE. V was clipped by 4 bases and J by 1 base, with 17 bases between them. The CDR3 DNA sequence: TGTGCCAGCAGCCCCCTGGGAGTCGGACGCCAAGAGACCCAGTACTTC. This codes for CASSPLGVGRQETQYF.

V and J are TRBV19 and TRBJ2-3; 10 bases are shared with TRBD2. The CDR3 length is 16 residues. The trim removed 11 bases at V and 1 base at J, leaving 12 bases unmatched. In germline, CDR1 is LNHDA, CDR2 SQIVND (reference sequence). DNA for the CDR3: TGTGCCTCAGGGGCGAGGACTAGCGGCCGCACAGATACGCAGTATTTT. This sequence encodes CASGARTSGRTDTQYF.